Below are 5 T cell receptor beta chains sequenced from a single sample in a study of T cell changes during pregnancy in multiple sclerosis. Sequencing used immunoSEQ multiplex PCR; TCRdb keeps in-frame clones, though not all of them. Altogether approximately 84,000 clones are present, 94% being singletons, with the ten largest covering 2% to 2.5%. The source material was peripheral blood, sampled in the third trimester of pregnancy. Receptors were obtained from a female donor with multiple sclerosis, enrolled in a pregnancy study.

By sample fraction, this clone is medium-sized. The chain uses TRBV9 and TRBJ1-5, with 8 bases identical to TRBD1. CDR1 and CDR2 (germline): SGDLS, YYNGEE. V lost 4 bases to trimming and J lost 5 bases; unmatched junction nucleotides: 8. CDR3 length: 15 residues. CDR3: CASSRTGTGDQPQHF. CDR3 sequence (DNA): TGTGCCAGCAGCAGAACCGGGACAGGAGATCAGCCCCAGCATTTT.

The chain employs TRBV9 and TRBJ1-1; D is unresolved. V dropped 1 base and J dropped 3 bases, with 13 bases sitting between them. The germline gives CDR1 SGDLS, CDR2 YYNGEE. The length of the CDR3 is 15 residues. The chain's CDR3 is CASSVSNGLHTEAFF. In DNA form, the CDR3 reads TGTGCCAGCAGCGTATCAAACGGGTTGCACACTGAAGCTTTCTTT.

The rearrangement joins TRBV7-9 to TRBJ1-1; D perhaps matches TRBD1 (5 bases). Germline lookup yields CDR1 SEHNR and CDR2 FQNEAQ (reference sequence). This CDR3 is built from 15 residues. V lost 5 bases to trimming and J lost 2 bases, with 15 bases between them. The CDR3 nucleotides read TGTGCCAGCAGCCCGGCAGGGTGGGTCAACACTGAAGCTTTCTTT. Protein product: CASSPAGWVNTEAFF.

The J gene is TRBJ1-2, the V gene TRBV2; TRBD1 might be the D (6 bases). Between the trimmed V and J ends, which lost 8 bases and 1 base, there was a span of 8 bases. There are 12 residues in the CDR3. Germline loops: CDR1 SNHLY, CDR2 FYNNEI. CDR3 DNA sequence: TGTGCCAGCTACAGGGTTAACTATGGCTACACCTTC. Translation: CASYRVNYGYTF.

The V and J genes are TRBV10-3 and TRBJ2-7; 14 nucleotides agree with TRBD2. J gave up 3 bases and V 2 bases, and 0 bases lay outside the gene matches. CDR1 ENHRY and CDR2 SYGVKD come from the germline V gene. This CDR3 has 15 amino acids. The CDR3 loop reads CAISEGTSGGYEQYF. For the CDR3, the DNA is TGTGCCATCAGTGAGGGGACTAGCGGGGGCTACGAGCAGTACTTC.